This T cell receptor beta chain stems from a study of blood T cell repertoires in COVID-19. In the study overall: Italy, Spain and the United States were the sources of the convalescent and acute COVID-19 samples. From T cells, B-cell-depleted T cells, or PBMCs came the material, which was cDNA or gDNA.

Per the germline V gene, CDR1 is SGHRS and CDR2 is YFSETQ. The CDR3 runs to 15 residues. V gave up 2 bases and J gave up 8 bases; unmatched junction bases: 8. Methods used by the authors: Using reference gene primer amplification, nucleated cell counts were estimated. Here immunoSEQ multiplex PCR was the method, and the copy in TCRdb shows in-frame clones only, minus some. V and J calls plus clone size are reproduced from that table; the DNA served to infer D and trimming. This table holds roughly 150,000 clones, around 84% found once. Seattle cases were enrolled at active infection and followed longitudinally.

Specimen: peripheral blood. The V and J genes are TRBV5-1 and TRBJ1-2; TRBD1 matches at 11 bases. The sequence was collected from a woman aged 60 to 75 with COVID-19, enrolled during active disease. DNA for the CDR3: TGCGCCAGCAGCTTTCTCGGGACAGGGGGTGGAGGCTACACCTTC. The encoded protein is CASSFLGTGGGGYTF.